Following are 8 T cell receptor beta chains from one sample sequenced in a study of PD-1 blockade in classical Hodgkin lymphoma. Each patient relapsed following autologous stem cell transplantation, and prior brentuximab vedotin exposure differed. Measured with immunoSEQ multiplex PCR; TCRdb has only the in-frame clones, and not every one. The repertoire has 45,000 to 55,000 clones, around 67% of them found once; the top ten carry roughly 16%. The sample was peripheral blood mononuclear cells (PBMCs), taken before the second cycle of nivolumab. The receptors were sampled from a human donor with classical Hodgkin lymphoma.

This chain uses TRBV4-3 with TRBJ2-1; D unresolved. The CDR3 loop spans 14 amino acids. V lost 0 bases and J lost 4, with 7 bases in between. Germline loops: CDR1 LGHNA, CDR2 YSLEER. The CDR3 loop is CASSQEAQYNEQFF. The CDR3 coding sequence is TGCGCCAGCAGCCAAGAGGCCCAATACAATGAGCAGTTCTTC.

This clone was recorded many times. This chain uses TRBV19 with TRBJ1-1; maybe TRBD1 (5 bases). Trimming shortened V by 5 bases and J by 1 base, and 11 bases separated the two germline ends. CDR1 is LNHDA, CDR2 SQIVND, per germline (reference sequence). This CDR3 has 14 residues. The CDR3 loop is CASSLSGANTEAFF. The CDR3 DNA follows: TGTGCCAGTAGTCTCTCCGGGGCGAACACTGAAGCTTTCTTT. The full variable domain, its missing parts supplied by reference TRBV19 and TRBJ1-1, is DGGITQSPKYLFRKEGQNVTLSCEQNLNHDAMYWYRQDPGQGLRLIYYSQIVNDFQKGDIAEGYSVSREKKESFPLTVTSAQKNPTAFYLCASSLSGANTEAFFGQGTRLTVV.

This chain uses TRBV7-2 with TRBJ2-5; TRBD1 agrees at 11 bases. The germline V gene encodes CDR1 SGHTA and CDR2 FQGNSA. The CDR3 is made up of 15 amino acids. V gave up 4 bases and J gave up 1 base; unmatched junction bases: 2. The CDR3 sequence is CASSWTGGGQETQYF. CDR3 nucleotide sequence: TGTGCCAGCAGCTGGACAGGGGGCGGCCAAGAGACCCAGTACTTC.

The rearrangement uses TRBV6-1 and TRBJ2-1; the D call may be TRBD1 or TRBD2 (5 bases each). V was cut by 0 bases and J by 12 bases, with 21 bases left in between. The CDR3 covers 16 residues. Germline values: CDR1 MNHNS, CDR2 SASEGT. CDR3: CASSEALLGTTQPQFF. The CDR3 DNA is TGTGCCAGCAGTGAAGCGCTTCTGGGGACGACCCAGCCGCAGTTCTTC.

The genes are TRBV9 and TRBJ1-6; 10 bases align to TRBD1. CDR1 is SGDLS and CDR2 is YYNGEE in the germline V gene. V was clipped by 4 bases and J by 7 bases; unmatched bases: 5. CDR3 length: 15 residues. CDR3 sequence (DNA): TGTGCCAGCAGCCCCCGGACAGGGGGAAATTCACCCCTCCACTTT. It specifies CASSPRTGGNSPLHF.

The V and J genes are TRBV6-5 and TRBJ1-5; 9 bases align to TRBD1. Germline lookup yields CDR1 MNHEY and CDR2 SVGAGI. The CDR3 is made up of 15 amino acids. The junction had 3 bases not matched to a gene; V was cut back by 0 bases and J by 6 bases. CDR3 loop: CASSYSWTGVQPQHF. As DNA, the CDR3 is TGTGCCAGCAGTTACTCGTGGACAGGGGTTCAGCCCCAGCATTTT.

This clone has a single count. V usage is TRBV15 and J usage is TRBJ1-5; D possibly corresponds to TRBD1 (6 bases). The CDR3 is made up of 16 amino acids. V gave up 3 bases and J gave up 5 bases, with 17 bases separating them. Germline assignment: CDR1 LNHNV and CDR2 YYDKDF (reference sequence). CDR3 sequence reads: CATSSGPGGSHQPQHF. The CDR3 nucleotides are TGTGCCACCAGCAGTGGCCCCGGGGGCAGCCATCAGCCCCAGCATTTT. The full variable domain, rest sourced from reference TRBV15 and TRBJ1-5, is DAMVIQNPRYQVTQFGKPVTLSCSQTLNHNVMYWYQQKSSQAPKLLFHYYDKDFNNEADTPDNFQSRRPNTSFCFLDIRSPGLGDTAMYLCATSSGPGGSHQPQHFGDGTRLSIL.

V and J are TRBV6-5 and TRBJ2-7; D is possibly TRBD1 or TRBD2 (6 bases each). V dropped 0 bases and J dropped 2 bases, with 14 bases sitting between them. Looked up from germline, CDR1 is MNHEY and CDR2 is SVGAGI. The CDR3 is made up of 16 amino acids. CDR3: CASSYSGGGTAYEQYF. In DNA, the CDR3 is TGTGCCAGCAGTTACTCAGGGGGAGGAACCGCCTACGAGCAGTACTTC.